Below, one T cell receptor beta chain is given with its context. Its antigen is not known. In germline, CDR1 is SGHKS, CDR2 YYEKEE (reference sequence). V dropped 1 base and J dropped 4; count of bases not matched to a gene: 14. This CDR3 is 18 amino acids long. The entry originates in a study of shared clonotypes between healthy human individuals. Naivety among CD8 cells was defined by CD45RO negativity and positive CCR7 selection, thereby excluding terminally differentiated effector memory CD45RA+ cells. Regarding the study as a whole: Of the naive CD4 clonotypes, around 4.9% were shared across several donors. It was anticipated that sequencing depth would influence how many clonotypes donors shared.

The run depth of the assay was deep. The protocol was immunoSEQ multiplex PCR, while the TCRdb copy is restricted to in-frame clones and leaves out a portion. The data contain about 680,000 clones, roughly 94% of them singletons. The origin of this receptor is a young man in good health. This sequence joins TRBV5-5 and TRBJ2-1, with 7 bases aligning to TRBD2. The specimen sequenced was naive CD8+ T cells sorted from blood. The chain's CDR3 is CASSLMVAGETLYNEQFF. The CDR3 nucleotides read TGTGCCAGCAGCTTGATGGTCGCGGGAGAGACACTTTACAATGAGCAGTTCTTC.